A selection of T cell receptor beta chains follows, all from one sample in a study of CD8+CD57+ T cells in acquired aplastic anemia. TCRdb independently ran MiXCR on the reads; one entry per CDR3 protein. The data contain 150,000 to 200,000 distinct CDR3 sequences, roughly 43% of them singletons. The sequenced sample consisted of sorted CD4+, CD8+, or CD8+CD57+ T cells (not recorded which) from PBMCs. The receptors were gathered from a human donor with aplastic anemia. The CDR3 runs from the conserved cysteine through the conserved F or W. The D gene is left open where the match is weak. Only some rows state a clone size, as once, few, many or a class for expanded clones.

>TRBV28|TRBD2|12|.|TRBJ2-1
CASSPLAGRQFF
TGTGCCAGCAGTCCCCTAGCGGGACGGCAGTTCTTC
>TRBV24-1|TRBD2|16|few|TRBJ2-1
CATSDSGGRSYNEQFF
TGTGCCACCAGTGATTCGGGAGGTAGGTCCTACAATGAGCAGTTCTTC
>TRBV19|.|13|once|TRBJ1-1
CASSILMNTEAFF
TGTGCCAGTAGTATCCTGATGAACACTGAAGCTTTCTTT
>TRBV29-1|.|12|many|TRBJ2-5
CSVGQGAETQHF
.
>TRBV20-1|.|12|many|TRBJ1-2
CSVPGQGYGYTF
TGCAGTGTCCCAGGGCAGGGTTATGGCTACACCTTC
>TRBV29-1|TRBD2|16|once|TRBJ2-7
CGVTGGAGVSSGEQYF
TGCGGCGTTACCGGGGGAGCGGGAGTGTCATCCGGCGAGCAGTACTTC
>TRBV29-1|.|12|few|TRBJ1-1
CSAGGQNTEAFF
TGCAGCGCCGGGGGGCAGAACACTGAAGCTTTCTTT
>TRBV18|TRBD1|14|many|TRBJ1-1
CASSQGQGNTEAFF
TGTGCCAGCTCACAGGGACAGGGTAACACTGAAGCTTTCTTT
>TRBV6-2/TRBV6-3|TRBD1|15|many|TRBJ2-7
CASSQRGQGYYEQYF
TGTGCCAGCAGTCAACGGGGACAGGGGTACTACGAGCAGTACTTC
>TRBV25-1|.|15|.|TRBJ1-1
CASSESGAGNTEAFF
TGTGCCAGCAGTGAATCGGGTGCGGGGAACACTGAAGCTTTCTTT
>TRBV9|.|15|.|TRBJ2-5
CASSVAGGVKETQYF
TGTGCCAGCAGCGTAGCTGGGGGCGTAAAAGAGACCCAGTACTTC
>TRBV2|.|14|.|TRBJ2-1
CASSVGSSTDEQFF
TGTGCCAGCAGTGTGGGGTCCTCTACGGATGAGCAGTTCTTC
>TRBV7-3|.|15|.|TRBJ2-3
CASSLTGLSTDTQYF
TGTGCCAGCAGCTTAACCGGGTTGAGCACAGATACGCAGTATTTT
>TRBV3-1|TRBD1|16|few|TRBJ1-3
CASSYPGTGTGNTIYF
TGTGCCAGCAGCTACCCCGGGACAGGGACTGGAAACACCATATATTTT
>TRBV19|.|14|.|TRBJ1-2
CASSITHANYGYTF
TGTGCCAGTAGTATAACCCACGCTAACTATGGCTACACCTTC
>TRBV7-9|TRBD2|13|many|TRBJ2-1
CASGGLALGEQFF
TGTGCCAGCGGGGGACTAGCCCTCGGGGAGCAGTTCTTC
>TRBV20-1|.|15|many|TRBJ1-6
CSLAPIGASNSPLHF
TGCAGTCTTGCTCCAATCGGGGCCAGTAATTCACCCCTCCACTTT
>TRBV24-1|TRBD2|15|.|TRBJ2-3
CATSKGLAGADTQYF
TGTGCCACCAGTAAAGGACTAGCGGGAGCAGATACGCAGTATTTT
>TRBV7-9|.|13|.|TRBJ1-1
CASSLTASTEAFF
TGTGCCAGCAGCTTAACCGCGTCCACTGAAGCTTTCTTT
>TRBV29-1|.|16|.|TRBJ2-5
CSVEDPLVSGEETQYF
TGCAGCGTTGAAGATCCGCTGGTCAGTGGGGAAGAGACCCAGTACTTC
>TRBV7-7|.|15|.|TRBJ2-7
CASSRGDARAYEQYF
TGTGCTAGCAGCCGGGGTGACGCGAGAGCCTACGAGCAGTACTTC
>TRBV5-6|.|14|.|TRBJ2-3
CASSLGAPTDTQYF
TGTGCCAGCAGCCTCGGGGCTCCAACAGATACGCAGTATTTT
>TRBV20-1|.|16|many|TRBJ1-5
CSARDRGVGVNQPQHF
TGCAGTGCTAGAGATCGGGGGGTAGGAGTCAATCAGCCCCAGCATTTT
>TRBV9|.|14|few|TRBJ2-7
CASSGGNPRYEQYF
TGTGCCAGCAGCGGGGGTAACCCTCGTTACGAGCAGTACTTC
>TRBV2|.|15|few|TRBJ2-2
CASRRQVLDTGELFF
TGTGCCAGCCGAAGACAGGTATTAGACACCGGGGAGCTGTTTTTT
>TRBV10-3|TRBD2|18|few|TRBJ2-7
CAILPRGTSGRNTYEQYF
TGTGCCATTCTCCCACGGGGGACTAGCGGGAGGAACACCTACGAGCAGTACTTC
>TRBV28|.|14|few|TRBJ1-5
CASSSNGGNQPQHF
TGTGCCAGCAGTTCCAATGGGGGCAATCAGCCCCAGCATTTT
>TRBV5-6|TRBD1|13|many|TRBJ1-6
CASRTDRASPLHF
TGTGCCAGCAGGACGGACAGGGCTTCACCCCTCCACTTT
>TRBV20-1|TRBD1|15|.|TRBJ1-1
CSAEIPGGGGTEAFF
TGCAGTGCAGAGATTCCAGGGGGGGGGGGCACTGAAGCTTTCTTT
>TRBV19|TRBD1|12|.|TRBJ1-1
CASRNRGPEAFF
TGTGCCAGTAGGAACAGGGGCCCTGAAGCTTTCTTT
>TRBV9|TRBD2|16|many|TRBJ2-3
CASSVRSGGSTDTQYF
TGTGCCAGCAGCGTAAGGAGCGGGGGTAGCACAGATACGCAGTATTTT
>TRBV2|.|14|.|TRBJ2-7
CASSEQGYSYEQYF
TGTGCCAGCAGTGAACAGGGATATTCCTACGAGCAGTACTTC
>TRBV7-9|.|15|.|TRBJ1-6
CASSPDSGYNSPLHF
TGTGCCAGCAGCCCAGACAGCGGATATAATTCACCCCTCCACTTT
>TRBV24-1|.|9|.|TRBJ2-1
CGSYNEQFF
TGTGGCTCCTACAATGAGCAGTTCTTC
>TRBV3-1|.|11|.|TRBJ2-2
CASSRDLGPFF
TGTGCCAGCAGCCGAGATCTAGGGCCGTTTTTT
>TRBV9|.|15|many|TRBJ2-1
CASSSSGDTYNEQFF
TGTGCCAGCAGCTCCTCAGGGGATACGTACAATGAGCAGTTCTTC
>TRBV19|TRBD1|14|few|TRBJ2-5
CARDPAGGRETQYF
TGTGCTAGAGATCCGGCAGGGGGCCGAGAGACCCAGTACTTC
>TRBV12-3/TRBV12-4|.|15|many|TRBJ1-1
CASSLYRSVNTEAFF
TGTGCCAGCAGTTTATATCGCTCCGTGAACACTGAAGCTTTCTTT
>TRBV19|TRBD2|14|.|TRBJ2-5
CASTFSGSLETQYF
TGTGCCAGTACCTTCAGCGGGAGTTTGGAGACCCAGTACTTC
>TRBV12-3/TRBV12-4|.|14|.|TRBJ1-2
CASSLSVIPYGYTF
TGTGCCAGCAGTCTCTCAGTAATCCCCTATGGCTACACCTTC
>TRBV10-3|.|14|.|TRBJ1-5
CAISPNSINQPQHF
TGTGCCATCAGTCCAAACAGCATCAATCAGCCCCAGCATTTT
>TRBV30|.|13|many|TRBJ1-6
CAWSEGVGSPLHF
TGTGCCTGGAGTGAGGGGGTCGGATCACCCCTCCACTTT
>TRBV20-1|.|16|.|TRBJ1-3
CSARSPGTAVGNTIYF
TGCAGTGCTAGGAGCCCGGGGACTGCAGTGGGAAACACCATATATTTT
>TRBV11-2|TRBD1|15|.|TRBJ2-1
CASSLAAGQGVEQFF
TGTGCCAGCAGCTTAGCCGCGGGACAGGGAGTCGAGCAGTTCTTC
>TRBV24-1|.|13|few|TRBJ1-5
CATQGEGNQPQHF
TGTGCCACCCAGGGAGAAGGGAATCAGCCCCAGCATTTT
>TRBV2|.|14|many|TRBJ1-5
CASMMGGRNQPQHF
TGTGCCAGCATGATGGGGGGCCGAAATCAGCCCCAGCATTTT
>TRBV20-1|.|13|many|TRBJ1-2
CSAGMGVSYGYTF
TGCAGTGCCGGGATGGGGGTTAGCTATGGCTACACCTTC
>TRBV9|.|12|.|TRBJ2-1
CASRLVENEQFF
TGTGCCAGCAGGCTCGTTGAGAATGAGCAGTTCTTC
>TRBV25-1|TRBD1|13|many|TRBJ1-4
CASRGQIDEKLFF
TGTGCCAGCAGGGGACAGATAGATGAAAAACTGTTTTTT
>TRBV7-8|.|13|.|TRBJ1-2
CASSLMGGYGYTF
TGTGCCAGCAGCTTGATGGGGGGCTATGGCTACACCTTC
>TRBV10-3|.|13|.|TRBJ2-5
CAIRPDLQETQYF
TGTGCCATCAGGCCGGACCTACAAGAGACCCAGTACTTC
>TRBV6-2/TRBV6-3|TRBD1|17|once|TRBJ2-7
CASILRPRGTKTYEQYF
TGTGCCAGTATTCTCCGCCCCAGGGGGACCAAAACCTACGAGCAGTACTTC
>TRBV2|.|14|once|TRBJ2-7
CASRSPEGSHEQYF
TGTGCCAGCAGGAGCCCGGAGGGATCCCACGAGCAGTACTTC
>TRBV29-1|TRBD1|12|.|TRBJ1-2
CSVPDRGNGYTF
TGCAGCGTCCCCGACAGGGGCAATGGCTACACCTTC
>TRBV7-3|TRBD2|16|many|TRBJ2-3
CASSASGGRTGDTQYF
TGTGCCAGCAGCGCCAGTGGCGGGAGGACCGGAGATACGCAGTATTTT
>TRBV12-3/TRBV12-4|.|14|many|TRBJ1-1
CASSLKGQNTEAFF
TGTGCCAGCAGTTTAAAGGGTCAGAACACTGAAGCTTTCTTT